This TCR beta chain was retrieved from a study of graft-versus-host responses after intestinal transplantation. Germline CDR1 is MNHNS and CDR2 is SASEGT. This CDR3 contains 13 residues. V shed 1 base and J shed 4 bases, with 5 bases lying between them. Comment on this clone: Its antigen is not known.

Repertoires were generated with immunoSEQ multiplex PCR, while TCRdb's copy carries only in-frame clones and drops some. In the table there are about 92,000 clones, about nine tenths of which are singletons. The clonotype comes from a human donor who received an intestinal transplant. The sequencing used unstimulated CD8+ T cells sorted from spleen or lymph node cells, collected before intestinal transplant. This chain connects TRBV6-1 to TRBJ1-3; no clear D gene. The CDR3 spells CASSEVLGNTIYF. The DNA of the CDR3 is TGTGCCAGCAGTGAAGTCTTAGGAAACACCATATATTTT.